Sequencing of this T cell receptor (beta chain) was carried out in a study of CD8 T cells in Susac syndrome. This clonotype was recorded many times. cDNA came from roughly 0.53 to 1 ug RNA primed by random hexamers. TCRdb re-called the immunoSEQ multiplex PCR reads with MiXCR, one entry per CDR3 protein. The sample has 250,000 to 300,000 distinct CDR3 sequences, 70% to 90% seen once. CD8+ and CD4+ T cells taken from blood had their TCR beta sequenced. The study used treatment-naive patients who had stable or active relapsing-remitting disease as multiple sclerosis controls. The sequenced material came from CD8+ T cells from PBMCs. This clonotype was obtained from a human donor with multiple sclerosis.

The chain's CDR3 is CASSYSRDQQYF. The CDR3 bases are TGTGCCAGCAGTTACTCCCGGGACCAGCAGTACTTC. The rearrangement links TRBV6-6 to TRBJ2-7, with D perhaps TRBD1 or TRBD2 (5 bases each). Trimming removed 0 bases from V and 8 bases from J, with 8 bases in between. The CDR3 is 12 residues long. Germline V CDR1 and CDR2: MNHNY, SVGAGI (reference sequence).